Detailed here is one TCR beta chain. Its target is not known. These data originate in a study of shared clonotypes between healthy human individuals. The V gene's germline CDR1 is KGHSH and CDR2 LQKENI. This CDR3 is 15 amino acids long. With V trimmed by 3 bases and J by 5 bases, 10 bases remained unmatched. Replicate PCRs run on sorted subsets employed 200 ng DNA, around 27,000 T cell genomes. Assay used: immunoSEQ multiplex PCR; TCRdb lists only in-frame clones, some missing. The data show about 380,000 clones, about 96% seen once. Study conclusions and caveats: Across four donors, naive CD4 shared around 5%, naive CD8 approximately 3.5%, memory CD4 roughly 2.1%, memory CD8 around 0.36%. Estimated richness values were generally larger in naive subsets than in memory subsets. Clonotypes which were not shared had lower generation probabilities than clonotypes that all four donors shared.

This clonotype was obtained from a man aged 25 to 45 in good health. This chain links TRBV18 with TRBJ2-7; 7 bases match TRBD2. Source material: memory CD8+ T cells sorted from blood. This sample's subset: CD45RO+ cells pooled with CCR7-negative TemRA cells. CDR3 sequence: CASSPITLAIHEQYF. The CDR3 DNA is TGTGCCAGCTCACCGATAACACTAGCGATCCACGAGCAGTACTTC.